The clone carrying this TCR beta chain has a count of ten or more. PBMCs were collected from a 10 ml volume of fresh peripheral blood. The sample belongs to a study of T cells in Graves' hyperthyroidism and ophthalmopathy. J gave up 2 bases and V 5 bases, and 5 bases lay outside the gene matches. The CDR3 is 15 amino acids. It was RNA transcripts that yielded the amplified TCR beta CDR3 regions. Researchers ran a first-round RT-PCR on the TCR CDR3 using the HTBI primer set. TCRdb fed the multiplex PCR reads into MiXCR, producing one record per CDR3 protein. The repertoire holds hundreds of thousands of distinct CDR3 sequences, with more than 11% as singletons.

Sequences were obtained from blood. The chain combines TRBV12-3 or TRBV12-4 with TRBJ2-3, with TRBD1 matching over 9 bases. This sequence was found in a woman in her 30s with Graves' hyperthyroidism that later progressed to Graves' ophthalmopathy. The CDR3, as DNA: TGTGCCAGCAGTGTTCGGACAGGGGTCACAGATACGCAGTATTTT. This translates into CASSVRTGVTDTQYF.